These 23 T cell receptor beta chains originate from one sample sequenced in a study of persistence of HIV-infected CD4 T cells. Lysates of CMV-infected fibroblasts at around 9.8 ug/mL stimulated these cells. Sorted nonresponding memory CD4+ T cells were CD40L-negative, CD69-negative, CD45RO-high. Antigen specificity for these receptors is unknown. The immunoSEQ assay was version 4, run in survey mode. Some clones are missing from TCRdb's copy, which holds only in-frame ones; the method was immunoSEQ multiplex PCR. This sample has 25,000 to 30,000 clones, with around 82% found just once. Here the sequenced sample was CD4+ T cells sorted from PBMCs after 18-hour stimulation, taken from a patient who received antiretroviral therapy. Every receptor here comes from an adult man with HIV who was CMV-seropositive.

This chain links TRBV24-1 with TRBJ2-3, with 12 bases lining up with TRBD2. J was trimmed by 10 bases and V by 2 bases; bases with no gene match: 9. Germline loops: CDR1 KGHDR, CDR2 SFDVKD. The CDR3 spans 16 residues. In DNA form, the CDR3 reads TGTGCCACCAGTGATTATACGGGACTAGCGGGTGGGGCGCAGTATTTT. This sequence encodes CATSDYTGLAGGAQYF.

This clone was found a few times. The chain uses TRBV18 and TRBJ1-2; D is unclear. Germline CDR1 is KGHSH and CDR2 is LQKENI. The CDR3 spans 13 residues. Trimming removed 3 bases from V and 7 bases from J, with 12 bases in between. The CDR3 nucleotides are TGTGCCAGCTCACCCCCGGACCGCAGTGGCTACACCTTC. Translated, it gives CASSPPDRSGYTF.

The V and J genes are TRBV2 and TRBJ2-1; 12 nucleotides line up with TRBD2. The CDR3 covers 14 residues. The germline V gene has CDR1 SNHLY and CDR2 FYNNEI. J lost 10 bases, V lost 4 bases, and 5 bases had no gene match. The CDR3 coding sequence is TGTGCCAGCAGTGTGGCTAGCGGGGGGGGCGAGCAGTTCTTC. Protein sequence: CASSVASGGGEQFF.

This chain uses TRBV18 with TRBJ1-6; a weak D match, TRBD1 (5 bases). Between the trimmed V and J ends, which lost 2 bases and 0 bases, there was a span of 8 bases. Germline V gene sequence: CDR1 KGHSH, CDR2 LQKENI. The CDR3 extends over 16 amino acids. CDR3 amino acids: CASSPGGSSYNSPLHF. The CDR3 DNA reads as TGTGCCAGCTCACCAGGGGGGAGCTCCTATAATTCACCCCTCCACTTT.

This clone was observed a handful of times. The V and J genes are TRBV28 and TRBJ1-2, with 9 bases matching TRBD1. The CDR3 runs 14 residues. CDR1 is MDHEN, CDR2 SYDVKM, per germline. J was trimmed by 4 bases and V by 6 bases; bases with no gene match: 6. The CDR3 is CASRGQGVSYGYTF. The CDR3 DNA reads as TGTGCCAGCAGGGGACAGGGTGTGAGCTATGGCTACACCTTC.

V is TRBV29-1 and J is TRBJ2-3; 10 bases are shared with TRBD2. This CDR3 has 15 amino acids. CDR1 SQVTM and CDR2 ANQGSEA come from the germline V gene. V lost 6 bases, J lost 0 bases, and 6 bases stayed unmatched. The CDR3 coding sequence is TGCAGCGTAGAACTAGCGGGGACTAGCACAGATACGCAGTATTTT. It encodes CSVELAGTSTDTQYF.

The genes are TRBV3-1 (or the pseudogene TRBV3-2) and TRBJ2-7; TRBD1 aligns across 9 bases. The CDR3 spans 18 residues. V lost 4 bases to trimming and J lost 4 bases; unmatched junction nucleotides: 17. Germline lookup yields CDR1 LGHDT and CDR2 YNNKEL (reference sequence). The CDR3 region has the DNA TGTGCCAGCAGCCCCGAAGTACCGGGGACAGGGCATGGGTACGAGCAGTACTTC. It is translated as CASSPEVPGTGHGYEQYF.

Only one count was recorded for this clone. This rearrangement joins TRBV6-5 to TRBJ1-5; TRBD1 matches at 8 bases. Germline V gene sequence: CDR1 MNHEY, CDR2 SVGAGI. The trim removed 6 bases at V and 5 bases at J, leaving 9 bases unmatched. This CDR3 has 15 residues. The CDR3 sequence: CASRRTGTGYQPQHF. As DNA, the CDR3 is TGTGCCAGCAGGCGGACCGGGACAGGATATCAGCCCCAGCATTTT.

The CDR3 region is CASSIWQGGLHTEAFF. DNA of the CDR3: TGTGCCAGTAGTATATGGCAGGGTGGCCTACACACTGAAGCTTTCTTT. The chain carries TRBV19 and TRBJ1-1; D possibly corresponds to TRBD1 (5 bases). The V gene lost 2 bases and the J gene lost 3 bases, with 16 bases spanning the gap. CDR3 size: 16 residues. The germline V gene encodes CDR1 LNHDA and CDR2 SQIVND (reference sequence).

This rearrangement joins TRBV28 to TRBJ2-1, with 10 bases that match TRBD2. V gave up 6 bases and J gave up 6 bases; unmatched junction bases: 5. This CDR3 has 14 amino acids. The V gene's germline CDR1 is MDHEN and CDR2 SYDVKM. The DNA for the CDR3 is TGTGCCAGCAGCCTAGCGGGGGCCCTCAATGAGCAGTTCTTC. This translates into CASSLAGALNEQFF. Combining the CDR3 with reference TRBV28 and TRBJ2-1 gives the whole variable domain DVKVTQSSRYLVKRTGEKVFLECVQDMDHENMFWYRQDPGLGLRLIYFSYDVKMKEKGDIPEGYSVSREKKERFSLILESASTNQTSMYLCASSLAGALNEQFFGPGTRLTVL.

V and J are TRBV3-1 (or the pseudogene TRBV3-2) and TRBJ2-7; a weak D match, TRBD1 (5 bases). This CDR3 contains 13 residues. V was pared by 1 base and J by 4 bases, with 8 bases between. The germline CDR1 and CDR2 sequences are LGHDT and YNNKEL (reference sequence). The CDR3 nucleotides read TGTGCCAGCAGCCAAGGACAGAATTACGAGCAGTACTTC. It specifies CASSQGQNYEQYF.

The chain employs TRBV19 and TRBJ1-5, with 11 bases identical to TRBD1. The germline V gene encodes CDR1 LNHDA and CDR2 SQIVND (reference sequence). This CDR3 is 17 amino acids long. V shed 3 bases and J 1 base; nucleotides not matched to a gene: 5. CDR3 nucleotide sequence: TGTGCCAGTAGTATCCTAGGGACAGGGGGGAGCAATCAGCCCCAGCATTTT. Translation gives CASSILGTGGSNQPQHF.

The CDR3 DNA sequence: TGTGCCAGCGTGAATCAGGGGGCTGGGGCCAACGTCCTGACTTTC. The encoded protein is CASVNQGAGANVLTF. V and J are TRBV28 and TRBJ2-6; 7 positions agree with TRBD1. The CDR3 loop spans 15 amino acids. Germline values: CDR1 MDHEN, CDR2 SYDVKM. J lost 2 bases, V lost 8 bases, and 6 bases had no gene match.

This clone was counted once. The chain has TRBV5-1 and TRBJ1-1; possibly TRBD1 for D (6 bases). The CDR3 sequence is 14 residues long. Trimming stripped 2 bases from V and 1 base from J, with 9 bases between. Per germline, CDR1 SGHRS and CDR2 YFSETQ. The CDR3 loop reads CASSFGTSNTEAFF. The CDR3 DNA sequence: TGCGCCAGCAGCTTCGGGACATCGAACACTGAAGCTTTCTTT.

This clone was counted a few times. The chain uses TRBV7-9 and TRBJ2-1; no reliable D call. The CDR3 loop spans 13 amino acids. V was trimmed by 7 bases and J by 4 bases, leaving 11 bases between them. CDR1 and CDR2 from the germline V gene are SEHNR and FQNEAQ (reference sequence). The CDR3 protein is CASKELNYNEQFF. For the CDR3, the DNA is TGTGCCAGCAAGGAACTAAATTACAATGAGCAGTTCTTC.

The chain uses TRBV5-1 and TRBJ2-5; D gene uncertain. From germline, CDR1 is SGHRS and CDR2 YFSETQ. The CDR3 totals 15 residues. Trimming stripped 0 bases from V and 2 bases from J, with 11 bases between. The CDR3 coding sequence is TGCGCCAGCAGCTTGGCCGCGGCAGAACAAGAGACCCAGTACTTC. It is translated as CASSLAAAEQETQYF.

In DNA form, the CDR3 reads TGCGCCAGCAATTCCGGGACAGCAAATGGCTACACCTTC. Residues: CASNSGTANGYTF. This chain links TRBV10-2 with TRBJ1-2; 7 bases match TRBD1. CDR1 and CDR2 (germline): WSHSY, SAAADI. V lost 7 bases and J lost 6; bases outside the gene matches: 8. The CDR3 extends over 13 amino acids.

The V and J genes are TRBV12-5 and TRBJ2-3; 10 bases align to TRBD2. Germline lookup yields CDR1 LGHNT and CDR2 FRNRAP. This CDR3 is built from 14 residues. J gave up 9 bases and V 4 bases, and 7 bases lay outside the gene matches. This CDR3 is CASGSLAGVWTQYF. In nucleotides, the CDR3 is TGTGCTAGTGGTTCTCTAGCGGGGGTTTGGACGCAGTATTTT.

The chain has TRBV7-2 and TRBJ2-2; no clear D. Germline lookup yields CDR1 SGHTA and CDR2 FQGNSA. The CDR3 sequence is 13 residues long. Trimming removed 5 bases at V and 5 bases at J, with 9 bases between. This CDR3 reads CASSAYRTGELFF. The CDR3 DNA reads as TGTGCCAGCAGCGCTTACCGTACCGGGGAGCTGTTTTTT.

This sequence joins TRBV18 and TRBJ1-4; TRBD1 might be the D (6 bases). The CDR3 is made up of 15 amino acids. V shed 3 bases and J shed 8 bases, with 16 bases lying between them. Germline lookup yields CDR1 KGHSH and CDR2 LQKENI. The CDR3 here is CASSPQGAGAEKLFF. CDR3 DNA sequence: TGTGCCAGCTCACCCCAGGGCGCAGGGGCCGAAAAACTGTTTTTT.

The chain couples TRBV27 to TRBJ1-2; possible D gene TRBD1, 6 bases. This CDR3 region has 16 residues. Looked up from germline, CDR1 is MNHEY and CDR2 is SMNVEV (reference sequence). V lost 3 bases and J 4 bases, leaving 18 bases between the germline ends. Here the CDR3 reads CASSFQRPQGLYGYTF. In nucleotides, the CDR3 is TGTGCCAGCAGTTTTCAGAGGCCACAGGGCCTCTATGGCTACACCTTC.

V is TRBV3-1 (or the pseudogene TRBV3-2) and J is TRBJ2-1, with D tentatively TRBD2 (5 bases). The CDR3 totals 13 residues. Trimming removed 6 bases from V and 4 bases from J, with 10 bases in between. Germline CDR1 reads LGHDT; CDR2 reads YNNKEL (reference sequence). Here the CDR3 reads CASRRTGYNEQFF. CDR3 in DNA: TGTGCCAGCAGGAGAACGGGGTACAATGAGCAGTTCTTC.

This CDR3 reads CAIRGTGNTEAFF. CDR3 sequence (DNA): TGTGCCATCAGGGGCACAGGTAACACTGAAGCTTTCTTT. This chain links TRBV10-3 with TRBJ1-1; the D gene is possibly TRBD1 (5 bases). Germline V gene lookup returns CDR1 ENHRY and CDR2 SYGVKD. The CDR3 extends over 13 amino acids. Trimming removed 6 bases from V and 2 bases from J, with 10 bases in between.